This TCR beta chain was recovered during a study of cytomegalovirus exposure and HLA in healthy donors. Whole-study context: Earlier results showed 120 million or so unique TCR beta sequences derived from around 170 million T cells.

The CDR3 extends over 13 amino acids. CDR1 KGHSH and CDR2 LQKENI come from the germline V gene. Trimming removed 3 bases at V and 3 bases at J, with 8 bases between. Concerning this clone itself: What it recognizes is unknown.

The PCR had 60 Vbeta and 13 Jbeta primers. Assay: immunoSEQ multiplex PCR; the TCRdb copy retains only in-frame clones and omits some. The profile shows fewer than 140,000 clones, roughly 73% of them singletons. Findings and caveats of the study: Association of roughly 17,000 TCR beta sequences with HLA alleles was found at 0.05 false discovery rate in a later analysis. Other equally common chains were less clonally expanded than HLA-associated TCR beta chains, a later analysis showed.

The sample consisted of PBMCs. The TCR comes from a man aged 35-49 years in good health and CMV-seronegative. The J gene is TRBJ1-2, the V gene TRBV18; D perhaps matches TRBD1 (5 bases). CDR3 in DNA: TGTGCCAGCTCACCGGACACGGACTATGGCTACACCTTC. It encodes CASSPDTDYGYTF.